The clone carrying this T cell receptor beta chain appeared once. This entry is derived from a study of blood T cell repertoires in COVID-19. Study-level information: PBMCs, B-cell-depleted T cells, or T cells provided the cDNA or gDNA that made up the material.

V lost 4 bases, J lost 2 bases, and 5 bases stayed unmatched. Germline CDR1 is MGHRA and CDR2 is YSYEKL. This CDR3 comprises 15 residues. Data came from immunoSEQ multiplex PCR; TCRdb stores just in-frame clones and leaves some out. The data contain approximately 180,000 clones, about 77% of them singletons. This clonotype was sampled from a woman in her 50s with acute COVID-19. Specimen: PBMCs or T cells enriched from blood (not recorded which). The chain carries TRBV4-1 and TRBJ1-5, with TRBD1 matching 7 bases. The CDR3 protein is CASSRGQAGNQPQHF. Written as DNA, the CDR3 is TGCGCCAGCAGCCGAGGACAGGCGGGCAATCAGCCCCAGCATTTT.